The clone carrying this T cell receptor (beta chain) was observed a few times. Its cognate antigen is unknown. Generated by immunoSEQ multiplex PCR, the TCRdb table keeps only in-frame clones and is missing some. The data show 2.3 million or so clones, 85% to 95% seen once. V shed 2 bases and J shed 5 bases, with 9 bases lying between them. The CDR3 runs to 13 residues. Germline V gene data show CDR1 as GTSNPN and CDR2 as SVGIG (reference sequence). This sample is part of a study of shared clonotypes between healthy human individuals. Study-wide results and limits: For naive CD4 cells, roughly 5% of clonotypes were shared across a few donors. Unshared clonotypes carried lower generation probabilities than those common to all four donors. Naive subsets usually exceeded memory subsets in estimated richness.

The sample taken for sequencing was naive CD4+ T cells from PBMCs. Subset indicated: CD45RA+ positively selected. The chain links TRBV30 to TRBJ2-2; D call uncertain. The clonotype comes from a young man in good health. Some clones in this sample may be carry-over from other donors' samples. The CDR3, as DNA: TGTGCCTGGAGTCTAGGTTTTACCGGGGAGCTGTTTTTT. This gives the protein CAWSLGFTGELFF. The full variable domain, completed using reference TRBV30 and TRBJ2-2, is SQTIHQWPATLVQPVGSPLSLECTVEGTSNPNLYWYRQAAGRGLQLLFYSVGIGQISSEVPQNLSASRPQDRQFILSSKKLLLSDSGFYLCAWSLGFTGELFFGEGSRLTVL.